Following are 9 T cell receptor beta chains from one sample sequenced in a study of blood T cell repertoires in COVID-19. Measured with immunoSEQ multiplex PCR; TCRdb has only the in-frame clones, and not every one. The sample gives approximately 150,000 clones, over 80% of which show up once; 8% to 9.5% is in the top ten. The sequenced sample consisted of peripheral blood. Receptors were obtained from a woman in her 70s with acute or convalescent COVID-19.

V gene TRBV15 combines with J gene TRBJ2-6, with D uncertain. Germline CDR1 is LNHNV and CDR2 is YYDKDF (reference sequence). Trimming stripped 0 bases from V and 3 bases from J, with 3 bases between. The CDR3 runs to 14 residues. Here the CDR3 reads CATSRDNGANVLTF. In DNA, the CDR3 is TGTGCCACCAGCAGAGATAATGGGGCCAACGTCCTGACTTTC.

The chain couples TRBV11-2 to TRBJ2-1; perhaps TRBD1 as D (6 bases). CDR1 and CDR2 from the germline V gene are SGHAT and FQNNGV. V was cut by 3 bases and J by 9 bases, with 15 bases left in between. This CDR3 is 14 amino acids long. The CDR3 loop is CASSFNRDLSEQFF. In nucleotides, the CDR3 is TGTGCCAGCAGCTTTAACAGGGATCTAAGTGAGCAGTTCTTC.

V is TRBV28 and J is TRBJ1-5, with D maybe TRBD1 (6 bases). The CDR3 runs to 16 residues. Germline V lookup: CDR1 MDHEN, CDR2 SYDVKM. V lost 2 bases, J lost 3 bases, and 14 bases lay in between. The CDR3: CASSLPTGKNNQPQHF. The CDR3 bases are TGTGCCAGCAGTTTACCTACAGGGAAAAACAATCAGCCCCAGCATTTT.

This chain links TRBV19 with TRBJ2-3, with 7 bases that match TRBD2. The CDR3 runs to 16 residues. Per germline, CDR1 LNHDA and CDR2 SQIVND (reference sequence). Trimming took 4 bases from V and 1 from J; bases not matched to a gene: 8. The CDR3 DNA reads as TGTGCCAGTAGTACCCGGAAGCGGGGCGGCACAGATACGCAGTATTTT. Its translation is CASSTRKRGGTDTQYF.

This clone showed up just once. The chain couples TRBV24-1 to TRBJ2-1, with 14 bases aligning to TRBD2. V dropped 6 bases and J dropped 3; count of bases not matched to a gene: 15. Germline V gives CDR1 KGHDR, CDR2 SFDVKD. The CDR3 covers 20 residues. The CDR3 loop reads CATSSYPGLAGGPNYNEQFF. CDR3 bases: TGTGCCACCAGTAGCTACCCAGGACTAGCGGGGGGCCCAAACTACAATGAGCAGTTCTTC.

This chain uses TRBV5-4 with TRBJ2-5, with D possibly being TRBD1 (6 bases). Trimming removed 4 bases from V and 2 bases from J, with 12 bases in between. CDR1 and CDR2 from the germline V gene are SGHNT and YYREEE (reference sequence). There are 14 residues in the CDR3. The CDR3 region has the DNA TGTGCCAGCAGCCGGACAGTCACACAAGAGACCCAGTACTTC. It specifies CASSRTVTQETQYF.

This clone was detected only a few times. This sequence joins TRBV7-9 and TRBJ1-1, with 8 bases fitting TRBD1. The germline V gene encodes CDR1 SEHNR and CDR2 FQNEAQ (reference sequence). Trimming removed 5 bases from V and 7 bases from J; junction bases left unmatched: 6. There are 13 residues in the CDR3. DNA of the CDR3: TGTGCCAGCAGCCGGACAGGGCTCGGTGAAGCTTTCTTT. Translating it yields CASSRTGLGEAFF.

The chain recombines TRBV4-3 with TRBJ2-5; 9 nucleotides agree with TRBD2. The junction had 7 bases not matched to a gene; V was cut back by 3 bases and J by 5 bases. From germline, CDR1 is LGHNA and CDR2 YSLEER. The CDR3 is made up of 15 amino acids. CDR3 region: CASSHVAGEGETQYF. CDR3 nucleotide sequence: TGCGCCAGCAGCCACGTAGCGGGAGAGGGGGAGACCCAGTACTTC.

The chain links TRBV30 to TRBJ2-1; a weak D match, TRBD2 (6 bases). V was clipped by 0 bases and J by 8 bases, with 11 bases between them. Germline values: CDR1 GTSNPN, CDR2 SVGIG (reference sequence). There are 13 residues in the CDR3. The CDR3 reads CAWSVRVADEQFF. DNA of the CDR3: TGTGCCTGGAGTGTACGAGTAGCGGATGAGCAGTTCTTC.